The 32 T cell receptor beta chains reported below all come from one sample, sequenced in a study of shared clonotypes between healthy human individuals. Sequenced by immunoSEQ multiplex PCR; TCRdb stores in-frame clones only, minus some. The data contain about 960,000 clones, about three quarters of them seen just once; the ten biggest clones take up about 1.5%. The sequencing input was memory CD4+ T cells sorted from blood. Noted subset: CD45RA-negative fraction. The receptors were gathered from a man aged 18 to 30 in good health.

With respect to this clone: The same CDR3 is also encoded by other DNA sequences in this sample. J is TRBJ2-1 and V is TRBV7-2, with TRBD2 matching 10 bases. The junction had 5 bases not matched to a gene; V was cut back by 5 bases and J by 4 bases. Germline V lookup: CDR1 SGHTA, CDR2 FQGNSA. The CDR3 consists of 15 residues. The CDR3 is CASSLQTSGYNEQFF. The CDR3 region has the DNA TGTGCCAGCAGCCTCCAGACTAGCGGGTACAATGAGCAGTTCTTC.

The CDR3 sequence is CASSSTGTDYNSPLHF. CDR3 in DNA: TGTGCCAGCAGCTCTACAGGGACCGACTATAATTCACCCCTCCACTTT. The chain carries TRBV7-2 and TRBJ1-6; TRBD1 is a possible D gene (6 bases). This CDR3 has 16 residues. V was cut by 4 bases and J by 3 bases, with 13 bases left in between. Germline CDR1 is SGHTA and CDR2 is FQGNSA.

This clone was seen once. This chain connects TRBV2 to TRBJ1-5, with 8 nucleotides matching TRBD1. The CDR3 is 16 amino acids. Germline loops: CDR1 SNHLY, CDR2 FYNNEI. The ends lost 6 bases at V and 6 bases at J; junction bases unmatched: 13. Here the CDR3 reads CASSAPGQGFGQPQHF. Written as DNA, the CDR3 is TGTGCCAGCAGCGCCCCCGGACAGGGCTTCGGTCAGCCCCAGCATTTT. Full variable domain (outside the CDR3, taken from reference TRBV2 and TRBJ1-5): EPEVTQTPSHQVTQMGQEVILRCVPISNHLYFYWYRQILGQKVEFLVSFYNNEISEKSEIFDDQFSVERPDGSNFTLKIRSTKLEDSAMYFCASSAPGQGFGQPQHFGDGTRLSIL.

The gene calls are TRBV5-1 and TRBJ2-5; 10 nucleotides align to TRBD1. From germline, CDR1 is SGHRS and CDR2 YFSETQ. V lost 0 bases and J lost 2; bases outside the gene matches: 4. This CDR3 region has 16 residues. Here the CDR3 DNA reads TGCGCCAGCAGCTTGGGACAGGGGGCGTTACAAGAGACCCAGTACTTC. It yields the protein CASSLGQGALQETQYF.

Comments on this clone: Other DNA sequences in the sample encode the same CDR3. This chain uses TRBV28 with TRBJ2-1, with 7 bases identical to TRBD1. Germline CDR1 MDHEN, CDR2 SYDVKM. The CDR3 length is 14 residues. Trimming cost V 7 bases and J 0 bases; bases outside gene matches: 3. The CDR3 DNA reads as TGTGCCAGCATCCCAGGGGGCTCCTACAATGAGCAGTTCTTC. It specifies CASIPGGSYNEQFF.

For this clone: No conserved phenylalanine or tryptophan is present at the end of the CDR3, so a read error is the likely explanation. The V and J genes are TRBV5-4 and TRBJ1-2, with unresolved D. The CDR3 sequence is 14 residues long. Trimming took 4 bases from V and 5 from J, leaving 15 bases between them. Germline V gene lookup returns CDR1 SGHNT and CDR2 YYREEE (reference sequence). CDR3: CASSQDQEFYGYTL. DNA of the CDR3: TGTGCCAGCAGCCAGGACCAGGAGTTTTATGGCTACACCCTC.

The J gene is TRBJ2-7, the V gene TRBV7-9, with D possibly being TRBD1 (6 bases). CDR1 is SEHNR, CDR2 FQNEAQ, per germline (reference sequence). V was pared by 5 bases and J by 7 bases, with 6 bases between. The CDR3 consists of 10 residues. The CDR3 DNA reads TGTGCCAGCAGCGACAGGGAGCAGTACTTC. Its protein product is CASSDREQYF. The full variable domain, rest sourced from reference TRBV7-9 and TRBJ2-7, is DTGVSQNPRHKITKRGQNVTFRCDPISEHNRLYWYRQTLGQGPEFLTYFQNEAQLEKSRLLSDRFSAERPKGSFSTLEIQRTEQGDSAMYLCASSDREQYFGPGTRLTVT.

The count of this clone is one. V and J are TRBV6-4 and TRBJ1-5; D may be TRBD1 (5 bases). CDR3 length equals 13 residues. Germline V gene data show CDR1 as MRHNA and CDR2 as SNTAGT. Trimming removed 8 bases from V and 3 bases from J, with 11 bases in between. CDR3 sequence: CASGADLNQPQHF. In DNA, the CDR3 is TGTGCCAGCGGGGCAGACCTCAATCAGCCCCAGCATTTT.

The chain couples TRBV4-2 to TRBJ2-1; 14 positions agree with TRBD2. The CDR3 sequence is 17 residues long. Germline trimming cut 4 bases from V and 4 bases from J; bases unmatched to any gene: 6. Germline values: CDR1 LGHNA, CDR2 YNFKEQ. For the CDR3, the DNA is TGTGCCAGCAGCCCAGGACTAGCGGGGGGCCTATACAATGAGCAGTTCTTC. Translated: CASSPGLAGGLYNEQFF.

The chain has TRBV28 and TRBJ1-2; unclear D gene. The CDR3 runs to 14 residues. CDR1 is MDHEN, CDR2 SYDVKM, per germline. The germline V and J ends were trimmed by 5 bases and 4 bases, with 14 bases remaining between them. CDR3 protein: CASSIQANLYGYTF. The CDR3 coding sequence is TGTGCCAGCAGTATCCAGGCTAACCTCTATGGCTACACCTTC.

This chain links TRBV5-6 with TRBJ2-7, with D uncertain. Trimming cost V 4 bases and J 4 bases, with 12 bases left between them. This CDR3 has 13 amino acids. Germline CDR1 reads SGHDT; CDR2 reads YYEEEE. The CDR3 sequence is CASSLDGLYEQYF. In nucleotides, the CDR3 is TGTGCCAGCAGCCTGGACGGATTGTACGAGCAGTACTTC.

This clone has more than one count but fewer than ten. The rearrangement joins TRBV27 to TRBJ2-7; 14 bases fit TRBD2. V was pared by 6 bases and J by 9 bases, with 19 bases of the junction left unmatched. The CDR3 extends over 18 amino acids. In germline, CDR1 is MNHEY, CDR2 SMNVEV (reference sequence). This CDR3 reads CASSLTASTSGRGSRQYF. The CDR3 DNA reads TGTGCCAGCAGCTTAACCGCATCGACTAGCGGGAGGGGTAGTAGGCAGTACTTC.

V and J are TRBV6-5 and TRBJ1-4, with D perhaps matching TRBD1 (5 bases). Trimming pared 5 bases from V and 4 bases from J, leaving 14 bases between. Per the germline V gene, CDR1 is MNHEY and CDR2 is SVGAGI. The length of the CDR3 is 15 residues. The CDR3 bases are TGTGCCAGCAGTAGCGGGGACGCACGTAATGAAAAACTGTTTTTT. It yields the protein CASSSGDARNEKLFF.

A note on this clone: Since a much larger clone is just one base distant, this may be a read error. Distinct nucleotide sequences in the sample also encode this CDR3. J is TRBJ1-2 and V is TRBV28; 7 nucleotides agree with TRBD1. With 6 bases clipped from V and 4 bases from J, the junction kept 5 bases outside the gene matches. Germline V lookup: CDR1 MDHEN, CDR2 SYDVKM. This CDR3 is built from 13 residues. The CDR3 protein is CASSSGTVYGYTF. The CDR3 region has the DNA TGTGCCAGCAGCTCCGGGACAGTCTATGGCTACACCTTC.

This sequence joins TRBV28 and TRBJ1-3, with D uncertain. Trimming left V 6 bases short and J 0 bases short, with 9 bases between. The CDR3 runs 14 residues. Germline V gene lookup returns CDR1 MDHEN and CDR2 SYDVKM. The DNA of the CDR3 is TGTGCCAGCAGAACCACCATCTCTGGAAACACCATATATTTT. Translated, it gives CASRTTISGNTIYF.

J is TRBJ1-2 and V is TRBV29-1; no clear D gene. The CDR3 consists of 12 residues. The V end was cut by 8 bases, the J end by 4 bases, with 14 bases between. CDR1 SQVTM and CDR2 ANQGSEA come from the germline V gene. The CDR3 loop reads CSTQSFGYGYTF. The CDR3 bases are TGCAGCACCCAGAGTTTCGGCTATGGCTACACCTTC.

The chain has TRBV2 and TRBJ1-2; D is undetermined. The V end was cut by 3 bases, the J end by 7 bases, with 6 bases between. CDR3 length: 11 residues. Germline V lookup: CDR1 SNHLY, CDR2 FYNNEI. The CDR3 bases are TGTGCCAGCAGTGACCCTAGTGGCTACACCTTC. Its translation: CASSDPSGYTF. Looking up the rest from reference TRBV2 and TRBJ1-2 gives the full variable domain: EPEVTQTPSHQVTQMGQEVILRCVPISNHLYFYWYRQILGQKVEFLVSFYNNEISEKSEIFDDQFSVERPDGSNFTLKIRSTKLEDSAMYFCASSDPSGYTFGSGTRLTVV.

Comments on this clone: This CDR3 is also generated by other DNA sequences in the sample. J is TRBJ2-5 and V is TRBV7-9, with TRBD1 matching 7 bases. The V gene's germline CDR1 is SEHNR and CDR2 FQNEAQ (reference sequence). The CDR3 covers 14 residues. The ends lost 5 bases at V and 3 bases at J; junction bases unmatched: 6. CDR3 in DNA: TGTGCCAGCAGCCACAGGGGTGGTGAAGAGACCCAGTACTTC. Its protein product is CASSHRGGEETQYF.

This clone came up a few times. This chain links TRBV2 with TRBJ2-3, with D hard to call. Trimming removed 5 bases at V and 2 bases at J, with 8 bases between. This CDR3 comprises 13 residues. Germline V gene sequence: CDR1 SNHLY, CDR2 FYNNEI. The CDR3: CASSLLPTDTQYF. The CDR3 DNA sequence: TGTGCCAGCAGTCTGCTTCCCACAGATACGCAGTATTTT.

At least ten counts were recorded for this clone. The gene calls are TRBV4-3 and TRBJ2-3; no clear D gene. V was cut by 4 bases and J by 1 base, with 18 bases left in between. The CDR3 sequence is 17 residues long. Germline V gives CDR1 LGHNA, CDR2 YSLEER. CDR3 region: CASSPRKGPTRTDTQYF. CDR3 DNA: TGCGCCAGCAGCCCCCGAAAGGGCCCTACCCGCACAGATACGCAGTATTTT.

This clone was detected a few times. The rearrangement links TRBV7-2 to TRBJ1-1; possibly TRBD1 for D (6 bases). Trimming removed 6 bases from V and 1 base from J, with 9 bases in between. Per germline, CDR1 SGHTA and CDR2 FQGNSA. This CDR3 has 13 residues. The CDR3 bases are TGTGCCAGCAGGAAACAGGGGAACACTGAAGCTTTCTTT. It yields the protein CASRKQGNTEAFF. The full variable domain, with the rest looked up from reference TRBV7-2 and TRBJ1-1, is GAGVSQSPSNKVTEKGKDVELRCDPISGHTALYWYRQSLGQGLEFLIYFQGNSAPDKSGLPSDRFSAERTGGSVSTLTIQRTQQEDSAVYLCASRKQGNTEAFFGQGTRLTVV.

The V and J genes are TRBV7-6 and TRBJ2-5; D is ambiguous. The germline gives CDR1 SGHVS, CDR2 FNYEAQ. The CDR3 has 14 residues. The V gene lost 3 bases and the J gene lost 6 bases, with 14 bases spanning the gap. The CDR3 DNA reads as TGTGCCAGCAGCTTGTCCGATCATTTGCAGACCCAGTACTTC. It is translated as CASSLSDHLQTQYF.

In nucleotides, the CDR3 is TGTGCCAGCAGTCGACAGGGAGAGAGGGGCTACACCTTC. This codes for CASSRQGERGYTF. V and J are TRBV6-6 and TRBJ1-2; 7 bases fit TRBD1. Trimming removed 5 bases from V and 8 bases from J; junction bases left unmatched: 8. Germline CDR1 and CDR2: MNHNY and SVGAGI (reference sequence). The CDR3 consists of 13 residues.

CDR3 DNA sequence: TGTGCCAGCAGCCCCCGTCAAGTAGTCAACAATGAGCAGTTCTTC. Its translation is CASSPRQVVNNEQFF. V and J are TRBV7-6 and TRBJ2-1; D gene ambiguous. CDR1 SGHVS and CDR2 FNYEAQ come from the germline V gene. V was pared by 5 bases and J by 5 bases, with 16 bases between. The CDR3 runs 15 residues. Using reference TRBV7-6 and TRBJ2-1 for the parts outside the CDR3, the full variable domain is GAGVSQSPRYKVTKRGQDVALRCDPISGHVSLYWYRQALGQGPEFLTYFNYEAQQDKSGLPNDRFSAERPEGSISTLTIQRTEQRDSAMYRCASSPRQVVNNEQFFGPGTRLTVL.

As to this clone: The sample has other DNA sequences that encode this CDR3 too. V usage is TRBV7-2 and J usage is TRBJ1-5; D remains unclear. The CDR3 runs to 15 residues. Germline assignment: CDR1 SGHTA and CDR2 FQGNSA. Trimming removed 2 bases from V and 1 base from J, with 9 bases in between. Here the CDR3 DNA reads TGTGCCAGCAGCTTAAGGGTCGGCAGCAATCAGCCCCAGCATTTT. As protein: CASSLRVGSNQPQHF.

The rearrangement links TRBV30 to TRBJ1-1; 12 bases agree with TRBD1. The CDR3 contains 16 residues. Germline values: CDR1 GTSNPN, CDR2 SVGIG (reference sequence). V lost 4 bases, J lost 6 bases, and 12 bases stayed unmatched. The CDR3 DNA reads TGTGCCTGGATCCGGGACAGGGGGCGCATCATGGCTGAAGCTTTCTTT. Protein: CAWIRDRGRIMAEAFF.

This rearrangement joins TRBV4-1 to TRBJ1-2; possible D gene TRBD1, 5 bases. CDR1 and CDR2 from the germline V gene are MGHRA and YSYEKL. V dropped 5 bases and J dropped 2 bases, with 15 bases sitting between them. The CDR3 has 15 amino acids. CDR3 nucleotides: TGCGCCAGCAGCTCGGCCGGGACCTACAACTATGGCTACACCTTC. Protein sequence: CASSSAGTYNYGYTF.

V is TRBV28 and J is TRBJ1-5, with 10 positions matching TRBD1. Trimming took 4 bases from V and 0 from J; bases not matched to a gene: 9. The CDR3 consists of 18 residues. Germline V gene lookup returns CDR1 MDHEN and CDR2 SYDVKM. The CDR3 reads CASSSAGTGAYSNQPQHF. For the CDR3, the DNA is TGTGCCAGCAGTTCGGCCGGGACAGGGGCTTATAGCAATCAGCCCCAGCATTTT.

This clone came up once. This chain uses TRBV7-9 with TRBJ2-7; no clear D. The V and J ends lost 5 bases and 5 bases respectively, with 13 bases between them. The CDR3 extends over 13 amino acids. The germline gives CDR1 SEHNR, CDR2 FQNEAQ (reference sequence). CDR3 sequence reads: CASSDPPENEQYF. CDR3 nucleotide sequence: TGTGCCAGCAGCGACCCCCCGGAGAACGAGCAGTACTTC.

V is TRBV4-3 and J is TRBJ2-5, with TRBD1 matching 9 bases. CDR1 is LGHNA, CDR2 YSLEER, per germline. The CDR3 totals 16 residues. The V and J ends lost 2 bases and 8 bases, in that order; junction bases with no gene match: 12. DNA of the CDR3: TGCGCCAGCAGCCAAAAACCGACAGGGGGGGATGGAACCCAGTACTTC. It codes for CASSQKPTGGDGTQYF.

The rearrangement links TRBV10-3 to TRBJ1-1; tentatively, D is TRBD1 (6 bases). Per germline, CDR1 ENHRY and CDR2 SYGVKD. The germline V and J ends were trimmed by 7 bases and 3 bases, with 6 bases remaining between them. The length of the CDR3 is 11 residues. The CDR3 reads CAIKGDTEAFF. The CDR3 DNA reads as TGTGCCATCAAGGGGGACACTGAAGCTTTCTTT.

In the case of this clone: The same CDR3 can be traced to other DNA sequences in this sample. V and J are TRBV28 and TRBJ1-1, with a possible D match to TRBD1 (5 bases). CDR1 and CDR2 (germline): MDHEN, SYDVKM. The CDR3 loop spans 14 amino acids. Trimming removed 4 bases from V and 1 base from J, with 10 bases in between. This chain's CDR3 is CASSSGRGNTEAFF. The CDR3 nucleotides read TGTGCCAGCAGTTCGGGACGGGGGAACACTGAAGCTTTCTTT.